Many counts were recorded for the clone carrying this TCR beta chain. Unique molecular identifier tags were affixed to discrete cDNA molecules. Each CDR3 protein gets one entry after TCRdb re-called the 5' RACE reads with MiXCR. The sample comprises about 63,000 distinct CDR3 sequences, 10% to 15% of which are singletons, and approximately 4.7% rests with the top ten. These data originate in a study of early T cells in non-severe SARS-CoV-2 infection. CDR3 length: 15 residues. V shed 0 bases and J shed 5 bases, with 11 bases lying between them. Germline CDR1 reads SGHRS; CDR2 reads YFSETQ. The sequencing input was whole blood. The TCR originated in an adult who was a healthcare worker with PCR-confirmed SARS-CoV-2 infection or an uninfected control (not recorded which). The chain has TRBV5-1 and TRBJ1-4; D call uncertain. CDR3 residues: CASSLVEGGNEKLFF. CDR3 sequence (DNA): TGCGCCAGCAGCTTGGTTGAGGGTGGGAATGAAAAACTGTTTTTT.